The rows below give T cell receptor beta chains drawn from one sample of a study of cytotoxic CD8 clonotypes in ibrutinib-treated CLL. Repertoires were generated with immunoSEQ multiplex PCR, while TCRdb's copy carries only in-frame clones and drops some. The sample records tens of thousands of clones, 55% to 65% being singletons. Sequenced material: PBMCs, taken before ibrutinib treatment. All receptors come from a human donor with chronic lymphocytic leukemia. The CDR3 runs from the conserved cysteine through the conserved F or W. D genes are given only for firm matches. The size entry is marked missing in some rows and otherwise reads once, few, many or a size class.

>-|TRBV27|-|TRBJ2-3
CASSPDSDTQYF
TGTGCCAGCAGCCCTGACTCGGATACGCAGTATTTT
>-|TRBV5-1|TRBD1|TRBJ1-3
CASSEYRGSGNTIYF
TGCGCCAGCAGCGAATACAGGGGTTCCGGAAACACCATATATTTT
>-|TRBV10-2|-|TRBJ2-7
CASRLEGSSYEQYF
TGCGCCAGCAGATTAGAAGGCAGCTCCTACGAGCAGTACTTC
>-|TRBV5-1|TRBD1|TRBJ2-3
CASSLRGGGTGASDTQYF
TGCGCCAGCAGCCTCCGTGGCGGGGGGACAGGGGCCTCAGATACGCAGTATTTT
>-|TRBV10-3|TRBD2|TRBJ2-7
CAISETSGSSNEQYF
TGTGCCATCAGTGAGACTAGCGGGAGTTCAAACGAGCAGTACTTC
>-|TRBV2|-|TRBJ1-1
CASISQGMNTEAFF
TGTGCCAGCATTTCACAAGGAATGAACACTGAAGCTTTCTTT
>-|TRBV5-5|-|TRBJ2-7
CASSFGASRGIYEQYF
TGTGCCAGCAGCTTCGGGGCTAGCCGCGGAATCTACGAGCAGTACTTC
>-|TRBV11-2|-|TRBJ1-1
CASSLEGDRRVYTEAFF
TGTGCCAGCAGCTTAGAGGGTGACAGGCGGGTATACACTGAAGCTTTCTTT
>few|TRBV2|TRBD2|TRBJ2-1
CASSEFRGERPSYNEQFF
TGTGCCAGCAGTGAATTTCGGGGGGAACGCCCCTCCTACAATGAGCAGTTCTTC
>-|TRBV19|-|TRBJ1-5
CASSPRKGSNQPQHF
TGTGCCAGTAGTCCCCGCAAGGGAAGCAATCAGCCCCAGCATTTT
>few|TRBV19|TRBD1|TRBJ2-1
CASSRQGNNEQFF
TGTGCCAGTAGCCGACAGGGAAACAATGAGCAGTTCTTC
>-|TRBV5-1|-|TRBJ2-7
CASSFSGPLYF
TGCGCCAGCAGCTTTTCCGGGCCCCTCTACTTC
>-|TRBV15|-|TRBJ2-1
CATSRVLYGEQFF
TGTGCCACCAGCAGAGTCTTGTATGGTGAGCAGTTCTTC
>-|TRBV5-1|-|TRBJ1-1
CASSLAGMNTEAFF
TGCGCCAGCAGCTTGGCCGGGATGAACACTGAAGCTTTCTTT
>-|TRBV28|-|TRBJ1-2
CASTIQGPYGYTF
TGTGCCAGCACCATACAGGGACCGTATGGCTACACCTTC
>-|TRBV30|TRBD2|TRBJ2-3
CACEAGLSTDTQYF
TGTGCCTGCGAAGCGGGGCTCAGCACAGATACGCAGTATTTT
>few|TRBV5-1|TRBD2|TRBJ2-1
CASSLLAGGPNEQFF
TGCGCCAGCAGCTTACTAGCGGGAGGGCCCAATGAGCAGTTCTTC
>-|TRBV6-5|TRBD2|TRBJ2-1
CASSYSASGHYNEQFF
TGTGCCAGCAGTTACTCGGCTAGCGGACACTACAATGAGCAGTTCTTC
>-|TRBV5-1|TRBD1|TRBJ2-5
CASSLGVAGGFQETQYF
TGCGCCAGCAGCTTGGGGGTCGCAGGGGGATTCCAAGAGACCCAGTACTTC
>-|TRBV7-9|-|TRBJ1-2
CASSFVGARDGYTF
TGTGCCAGCAGCTTCGTGGGGGCGCGGGACGGCTACACCTTC
>-|TRBV5-8|TRBD2|TRBJ2-7
CASSFGGLAGAVVYEQYF
TGTGCCAGCAGCTTCGGCGGACTAGCGGGAGCAGTGGTGTACGAGCAGTACTTC
>few|TRBV14|TRBD1|TRBJ2-7
CASSQEGQGLGREQYF
TGTGCCAGCAGCCAAGAGGGACAGGGGTTGGGTCGAGAGCAGTACTTC
>once|TRBV27|TRBD2|TRBJ2-7
CASSFGFAGGRQYF
TGTGCCAGCAGTTTCGGGTTTGCGGGAGGAAGGCAGTACTTC
>few|TRBV6-5|-|TRBJ1-1
CASSLQLQGRAFF
TGTGCCAGCAGTCTCCAATTACAGGGTAGGGCTTTCTTT
>-|TRBV29-1|-|TRBJ2-5
CSVEISRGGPLGAQYF
TGCAGCGTTGAGATTAGTAGGGGAGGCCCCTTAGGCGCCCAGTACTTC
>-|TRBV9|TRBD1|TRBJ2-3
CASSVTGSITDTQYF
TGTGCCAGCAGCGTGACAGGGAGCATCACAGATACGCAGTATTTT
>-|TRBV19|TRBD1|TRBJ1-5
CASSILGGGVNQPQHF
TGTGCCAGTAGTATATTAGGGGGCGGCGTGAATCAGCCCCAGCATTTT
>-|TRBV27|TRBD2|TRBJ2-2
CASSSLLAGGHTGELFF
TGTGCCAGCAGTTCCCTCTTAGCGGGAGGGCACACCGGGGAGCTGTTTTTT
>-|TRBV5-5|-|TRBJ2-6
CASSSTVAGANVLTF
TGTGCCAGCAGCTCCACGGTCGCTGGGGCCAACGTCCTGACTTTC
>-|TRBV18|TRBD1|TRBJ2-7
CASSAGQGDEQYF
TGTGCCAGCTCAGCAGGACAGGGCGACGAGCAGTACTTC